The present TCR beta chain was sequenced within a study of cytomegalovirus exposure and HLA in healthy donors. On this clone itself: Antigen unknown.

PCR amplification relied on 60 Vbeta primers (plus 13 Jbeta primers). TCRdb keeps only in-frame clones here, not all; method: immunoSEQ multiplex PCR. The sample consists of 100,000 to 120,000 clones, about three quarters of them appearing once. Per the germline V gene, CDR1 is MNHEY and CDR2 is SMNVEV (reference sequence). CDR3 length: 14 residues. V gave up 3 bases and J gave up 5 bases, with 11 bases separating them. Study-wide findings and caveats: As was reported, the classifier diagnosed cytomegalovirus status with high specificity and sensitivity. Clonal expansion, a later analysis showed, was greater in HLA-associated TCR beta chains than in equally common others. From TCR beta sequences, most subjects' HLA-A and HLA-B alleles were reportedly predicted accurately.

The sample taken for sequencing was PBMCs. The receptor comes from a male donor in good health and CMV-seronegative. V and J are TRBV27 and TRBJ2-1; D is unclear. CDR3 in amino acids: CASSFLRNNNEQFF. CDR3 bases: TGTGCCAGCAGTTTCCTCCGAAACAACAATGAGCAGTTCTTC.